The rows below give T cell receptor beta chains drawn from one sample of a study of graft-versus-host responses after intestinal transplantation. No antigen is known for these receptors. Sequencing was performed with immunoSEQ multiplex PCR; in TCRdb, only in-frame clones are kept and a portion is missing. Among over 80,000 clones listed, 91% were seen once. This specimen was unstimulated CD4+ T cells sorted from spleen or lymph node cells, taken before transplant. These receptors came from a human donor who was the organ donor for an intestinal transplant. Both conserved end residues are part of each CDR3. The D gene is left open where the match is weak. Expanded clones are given a class, and other clones once, few, many or no size at all.

V: TRBV11-2
J: TRBJ1-4
D: NA
size: NA
DNA: TGTGCCAGCAGCTTAGATCGGAGGGGAACGGCTAATGAAAAACTGTTTTTT
CDR3: CASSLDRRGTANEKLFF

V: TRBV9
J: TRBJ2-1
D: TRBD2
size: once
DNA: TGTGCCAGCAGCGTGACTAGCGGGGGGGCAGTCTCCTACAATGAGCAGTTCTTC
CDR3: CASSVTSGGAVSYNEQFF

V: TRBV19
J: TRBJ2-7
D: NA
size: NA
DNA: TGTGCCAGTACTCCGACTGACTCCTACGAGCAGTACTTC
CDR3: CASTPTDSYEQYF

V: TRBV7-2
J: TRBJ2-3
D: TRBD2
size: once
DNA: TGTGCCAGCAGTTTTACTAGCGGGGGGACAGATACGCAGTATTTT
CDR3: CASSFTSGGTDTQYF

V: TRBV15
J: TRBJ2-1
D: NA
size: NA
DNA: TGTGCCACCAGCAGGGCAGGGGTTGAGGATGAGCAGTTCTTC
CDR3: CATSRAGVEDEQFF

V: TRBV30
J: TRBJ2-1
D: NA
size: NA
DNA: TGTGCCTGGAGTGTCGACTTAAACAATGAGCAGTTCTTC
CDR3: CAWSVDLNNEQFF

V: TRBV19
J: TRBJ1-2
D: TRBD1
size: few
DNA: TGTGCCAGTACCCCGCCCACGACAGGGAGTGAACGGGGCTACACCTTC
CDR3: CASTPPTTGSERGYTF

V: TRBV4-1
J: TRBJ2-7
D: NA
size: NA
DNA: TGCGCCAGCAGCCAAGGGGAGCCCTACGAGCAGTACTTC
CDR3: CASSQGEPYEQYF

V: TRBV13
J: TRBJ2-1
D: TRBD2
size: NA
DNA: TGTGCCAGCAGCGCCCTCAAACTAGCGAGGCATGAGCAGTTCTTC
CDR3: CASSALKLARHEQFF

V: TRBV2
J: TRBJ2-3
D: TRBD2
size: NA
DNA: TGTGCCAGCAGTGACGGACTAGATACAGATACGCAGTATTTT
CDR3: CASSDGLDTDTQYF

V: TRBV7-2
J: TRBJ1-1
D: NA
size: NA
DNA: TGTGCCAGCAGCTTAGAGTTCAGGGGAGGGACTGAAGCTTTCTTT
CDR3: CASSLEFRGGTEAFF

V: TRBV9
J: TRBJ1-3
D: NA
size: few
DNA: TGTGCCAGCAGCGTAGGGCAGGGAAACACCATATATTTT
CDR3: CASSVGQGNTIYF

V: TRBV12-2
J: TRBJ1-3
D: NA
size: NA
DNA: TGTGCAAGTCGCCCACCCCCCCCCGACAGGACCGTCGGAAACACCATATATTTT
CDR3: CASRPPPPDRTVGNTIYF

V: TRBV7-2
J: TRBJ1-3
D: NA
size: once
DNA: TGTGCCAGCAGCGAGACTAAGGGAAACACCATATATTTT
CDR3: CASSETKGNTIYF

V: TRBV11-2
J: TRBJ1-1
D: NA
size: NA
DNA: TGTGCCAGCAGCTTAGATCACAGGTTGATGGTGGCGACGAACACTGAAGCTTTCTTT
CDR3: CASSLDHRLMVATNTEAFF

V: TRBV6-1
J: TRBJ2-7
D: TRBD1
size: once
DNA: TGTGCCAGCGGAGGGACAGGGGGCTTCTACGAGCAGTACTTC
CDR3: CASGGTGGFYEQYF

V: TRBV4-1
J: TRBJ1-1
D: NA
size: NA
DNA: TGCGCCAGCAGCCAAGACTCAGGAGCTTTCTTT
CDR3: CASSQDSGAFF

V: TRBV11-2
J: TRBJ2-4
D: TRBD1
size: NA
DNA: TGTGCCAGCAGCTTAGCTCTGGACAGGAGGACGGACATTCAGTACTTC
CDR3: CASSLALDRRTDIQYF

V: TRBV29-1
J: TRBJ1-5
D: TRBD1
size: NA
DNA: TGCAGCGCCGGACAGGGAAGAAATCAGCCCCAGCATTTT
CDR3: CSAGQGRNQPQHF

V: TRBV4-1
J: TRBJ1-2
D: NA
size: NA
DNA: TGCGCCAGCAGCCAAGTATGGGGGGTCGGCTATGGCTACACCTTC
CDR3: CASSQVWGVGYGYTF

V: TRBV19
J: TRBJ2-3
D: NA
size: NA
DNA: TGTGCCAGTAGTAAAAGCAAAAACGGGGATACGCAGTATTTT
CDR3: CASSKSKNGDTQYF

V: TRBV4-3
J: TRBJ2-3
D: TRBD2
size: NA
DNA: TGCGCCAGCAGCCAAGTAGCGGGGGGGCCCCCTACGCAGTATTTT
CDR3: CASSQVAGGPPTQYF

V: TRBV4-2
J: TRBJ2-7
D: TRBD1
size: once
DNA: TGTGCCAGCAGCAAAGAGGTGGGGGGACAGGGCGCCTACGAGCAGTACTTC
CDR3: CASSKEVGGQGAYEQYF

V: TRBV7-9
J: TRBJ2-1
D: TRBD2
size: once
DNA: TGTGCCAGCCCGACTAGCCCAACCCAATCCTACAATGAGCAGTTCTTC
CDR3: CASPTSPTQSYNEQFF

V: TRBV10-3
J: TRBJ2-7
D: TRBD1
size: NA
DNA: TGTGCCATCAGTGTGGGGGTCGGGAGGACAGGGGGAGAGTACGAGCAGTACTTC
CDR3: CAISVGVGRTGGEYEQYF

V: TRBV29-1
J: TRBJ1-1
D: NA
size: NA
DNA: TGCAGCGTTGACAGGGGTAACATGAACACTGAAGCTTTCTTT
CDR3: CSVDRGNMNTEAFF

V: TRBV6-5
J: TRBJ2-7
D: NA
size: NA
DNA: TGTGCCAGCAGTTATTCTCCAGGGATAGGGGAGCAGTACTTC
CDR3: CASSYSPGIGEQYF

V: TRBV6-1
J: TRBJ1-5
D: NA
size: NA
DNA: TGTGCCAGCAGTGATAAGGGGTCTCAGCCCCAGCATTTT
CDR3: CASSDKGSQPQHF

V: TRBV10-3
J: TRBJ1-2
D: TRBD1
size: NA
DNA: TGTGCCATCAGTGAGTCCTTCCCACTTTCGGGACAGGACAACTATGGCTACACCTTC
CDR3: CAISESFPLSGQDNYGYTF

V: TRBV4-2
J: TRBJ2-7
D: NA
size: NA
DNA: TGTGCCAGCAGCCAAGGGGGGCAGGCCTACGAGCAGTACTTC
CDR3: CASSQGGQAYEQYF

V: TRBV30
J: TRBJ1-6
D: TRBD1
size: NA
DNA: TGTGCCTGGAGTGGACAGGGAAATTCACCCCTCCACTTT
CDR3: CAWSGQGNSPLHF

V: TRBV29-1
J: TRBJ1-5
D: NA
size: NA
DNA: TGCAGCCCACCCGGGGAGGGATCGCAGCCCCAGCATTTT
CDR3: CSPPGEGSQPQHF

V: TRBV5-6
J: TRBJ2-7
D: NA
size: NA
DNA: TGTGCCAGCAGCTTGGGGCTAGCCGCCGAGCAGTACTTC
CDR3: CASSLGLAAEQYF

V: TRBV9
J: TRBJ2-3
D: NA
size: NA
DNA: TGTGCCAGCAGCGTAGTATCAGGGTCCACAGATACGCAGTATTTT
CDR3: CASSVVSGSTDTQYF

V: TRBV5-4
J: TRBJ2-4
D: NA
size: NA
DNA: TGTGCCAGCAGCTTGGCCGGGGTGGGCAAAAACATTCAGTACTTC
CDR3: CASSLAGVGKNIQYF

V: TRBV28
J: TRBJ1-2
D: TRBD1
size: NA
DNA: TGTGCCAGCACCTCCGGACAGGGTGACTATGGCTACACCTTC
CDR3: CASTSGQGDYGYTF

V: TRBV5-6
J: TRBJ1-2
D: TRBD1
size: NA
DNA: TGTGCCAGCAGGTTGGGACAGCTTAACTATGGCTACACCTTC
CDR3: CASRLGQLNYGYTF

V: TRBV4-3
J: TRBJ2-5
D: TRBD2
size: NA
DNA: TGCGCCAGCAGCCAAGATGGGCTAGCGGTAGAGACCCAGTACTTC
CDR3: CASSQDGLAVETQYF

V: TRBV5-6
J: TRBJ2-7
D: NA
size: NA
DNA: TGTGCCAGCAGCTTCGCCTCCTACGAGCAGTACTTC
CDR3: CASSFASYEQYF

V: TRBV19
J: TRBJ2-6
D: NA
size: NA
DNA: TGTGCCAGTAGTATTTCACAGGAAGTCTCTGGGGCCAACGTCCTGACTTTC
CDR3: CASSISQEVSGANVLTF

V: TRBV7-9
J: TRBJ2-5
D: TRBD1
size: NA
DNA: TGTGCCAGCAGTGAGGGGGCAGTTGAGACCCAGTACTTC
CDR3: CASSEGAVETQYF

V: TRBV5-1
J: TRBJ2-2
D: TRBD2
size: NA
DNA: TGCGCCAGCAGCTATTACGCTCCGACTAGCGTTCTGTACACCGGGGAGCTGTTTTTT
CDR3: CASSYYAPTSVLYTGELFF

V: TRBV4-1
J: TRBJ1-2
D: NA
size: NA
DNA: TGCGCCAGCAGCCACGGAGGGTACTATGGCTACACCTTC
CDR3: CASSHGGYYGYTF

V: TRBV29-1
J: TRBJ1-4
D: NA
size: NA
DNA: TGCAGCGTAGCGAAGGGGGTGACTGAAAAACTGTTTTTT
CDR3: CSVAKGVTEKLFF

V: TRBV11-2
J: TRBJ2-5
D: TRBD2
size: NA
DNA: TGTGCCAGCAGCCATCAGCGGGGGGGCCCCGGGGAGACCCAGTACTTC
CDR3: CASSHQRGGPGETQYF

V: TRBV4-1
J: TRBJ2-1
D: NA
size: NA
DNA: TGCGCCAGCAGCCAAGTTTCAACAGGCTCCTACAATGAGCAGTTCTTC
CDR3: CASSQVSTGSYNEQFF

V: TRBV10-1
J: TRBJ2-1
D: TRBD1
size: NA
DNA: TGCGCCAACCACAGGGGGCGGCATGAGCAGTTCTTC
CDR3: CANHRGRHEQFF

V: TRBV11-2
J: TRBJ1-2
D: NA
size: NA
DNA: TGTGCCAGCAGCTTAGTCGGAGGCGTAAATGGCTACACCTTC
CDR3: CASSLVGGVNGYTF

V: TRBV6-5
J: TRBJ1-1
D: TRBD1
size: NA
DNA: TGTGCCAGCAGGACAGGGGGCACTGAAGCTTTCTTT
CDR3: CASRTGGTEAFF

V: TRBV14
J: TRBJ1-1
D: NA
size: NA
DNA: TGTGCCAGCAGCCATAGAGTCGGGGTTATGAACACTGAAGCTTTCTTT
CDR3: CASSHRVGVMNTEAFF

V: TRBV25-1
J: TRBJ2-1
D: TRBD2
size: NA
DNA: TGTGCCAGCAGTGAATTATCAGCGGGGGCCTACAATGAGCAGTTCTTC
CDR3: CASSELSAGAYNEQFF

V: TRBV10-3
J: TRBJ2-7
D: NA
size: NA
DNA: TGTGCCATCAGTGTTTTGGGCCTCTACGAGCAGTACTTC
CDR3: CAISVLGLYEQYF

V: TRBV7-8
J: TRBJ2-5
D: NA
size: NA
DNA: TGTGCCAGCAGCCCCCCAGCCCCCCTTCGACAGCAGGAGACCCAGTACTTC
CDR3: CASSPPAPLRQQETQYF